This T cell receptor (beta chain) was sequenced for a study of Ad26.COV2.S vaccination and SARS-CoV-2 variants (dated by TCRdb to the early 2020s). General notes on the study: Donors in the vaccine arm were drawn from COV1001, a multicentre, randomized, double-blind, placebo-controlled phase I-IIa trial testing Ad26.COV2.S in healthy adults. Throughout the experiments and outcome assessment, investigators stayed blinded to trial group allocation. TCRbeta repertoire sequencing was used to assess the specificity and breadth of SARS-CoV-2-reactive T cell receptors after Ad26.COV2.S vaccination. Participants in the trial were split at random into five groups of five each, receiving low-dose or high-dose Ad26.COV2.S once or twice, or else placebo on both occasions. The TCR-sequenced set comprised approximately 30 samples: around 20 Ad26.COV2.S vaccine recipients, 5 placebo recipients and 8 SARS-CoV-2 convalescent individuals. Dosing of Ad26.COV2.S was intramuscular, at either 5x10^10 or 1x10^11 viral particles, delivered as one shot or as two shots spaced 56 days apart.

The immunoSEQ Assay was used to sequence TCRbeta CDR3 regions. After extraction, genomic DNA underwent amplification by bias-controlled multiplex PCR, followed by high-throughput sequencing. The paper's processing steps were these. Collapsing and filtering of sequences were performed to quantify the absolute abundance of each unique TCRbeta CDR3 region. T cell fraction was estimated by normalizing TCRbeta template counts to usable DNA, which was measured by amplifying reference genes present in all nucleated cells. Repertoire TCRs were annotated as SARS-CoV-2-specific when V gene, CDR3 amino acid sequence and J gene were exactly matched to a known reactive TCR set. The reference SARS-CoV-2 TCR set was derived from MIRA and filtered for enrichment in COVID-19-positive ImmuneCODE repertoires, a step that removed public or cross-reactive TCRs. Using the MIRA antigens, annotated TCRs were further analysed by specific ORF or by position within an ORF. Breadth was defined as annotated unique rearrangements over total unique productive rearrangements; depth was the summed frequency of those rearrangements. TCR breadth was compared between groups using two-sided Wilcoxon rank-sum tests. Here the immuneACCESS table is served through TCRdb, limited to in-frame sequences with V and J called. Missing clones are a known gap in these copies; in checked studies unresolved V genes cover under half, and the rest lacks a known reason. From that table come the V and J calls and clone size; the DNA was used to work out D and trimming. Counted in this sample were about 480,000 clones; roughly 87% of them appeared once. The top ten hold roughly 12% of the sample.

From cysteine to phenylalanine, the CDR3 is 16 amino acids long. CDR3 DNA only is kept here, 48 bases in frame from base 1. Germline trimming amounts to 3 bases on V and 2 bases on J, with 8 as the count of junction bases outside the gene matches. CDR1 and CDR2 (SEHNR, FQNEAQ) derive from the germline V gene (reference sequence). This sample's treatment or condition label indicates: around 19 received Ad26.COV2.S at low or high dose, single or two shots; five or six received placebo; per-sample allocation not given. For vaccine and placebo recipients, the sequenced repertoires came from samples collected on day 63 after the first injection. In Cohort 1b, fewer than 30 adults aged 18-55 years were enrolled at a single site in Boston, USA, between 29 July and 7 August 2020. Ad26.COV2.S was a replication-incompetent adenovirus type 26 vector that expressed a prefusion-stabilized SARS-CoV-2 spike protein derived from the original Wuhan strain.

This clone was picked up a small number of times. The specificity of this receptor is unknown. The record has no base qualities; no much larger clone is one base away. Results and caveats for the whole study, not just this receptor: The study lacked the statistical power to compare responses across vaccine doses or regimens. Comparable non-spike TCR breadth was observed between vaccine and placebo recipients, consistent with only spike being contained in the vaccine. After vaccination, substantial breadth of spike-specific CD8+ and CD4+ T cell responses was reported. It was noted by the authors that total T cell responses may have been underestimated by the TCR breadth and depth analyses. Ad26.COV2.S recipients had higher spike-specific TCR breadth than placebo recipients (P = 0.0014).

This TCR was sampled from a person between 18 and 65 years old who received the Ad26.COV2.S COVID-19 vaccine or a placebo. The chain joins TRBV7-9 to TRBJ1-2; 8 nucleotides in the junction match TRBD1. This specimen consisted of peripheral blood, obtained in a trial of Ad26.COV2.S vaccine versus placebo. The DNA sequence reads TGTGCCAGCAGCTTGGCTGGGCAGGGGGCAAACTATGGCTACACCTTC. The translation is CASSLAGQGANYGYTF.